This passage covers 9 T cell receptor beta chains from one sample sequenced in a study of tumor and adjacent non-tumor tissue in lung cancer. Three rounds of nested PCR, following a modified ARM-PCR protocol, produced the TCRbeta library. TCRdb analysed the multiplex PCR reads with MiXCR anew, one entry per CDR3 protein. The sample lists 80,000 to 100,000 distinct CDR3 sequences; 75% to 85% were seen once. No cell sorting was done before RNA was extracted from the tissue. This non-tumor lung sample came from over 3 cm beyond the tumor edge. Sequences were obtained from distant non-tumor lung tissue. These receptors originate from a man in his sixties with small cell lung cancer.

This clonotype was picked up one time. At one end, the junction sequence differs from germline, possibly due to a read error. The V gene is TRBV7-9, the J gene TRBJ2-3, with TRBD2 identical over 15 bases. Germline CDR1 and CDR2: SEHNR and FQNEAQ (reference sequence). The CDR3 runs 16 residues. The CDR3 sequence is CVSSLGLAGGGDTQYF. CDR3 sequence (DNA): TGTGTCAGCAGCCTGGGACTAGCGGGAGGAGGAGATACGCAGTATTTT.

Note on this clonotype: Because the CDR3 is missing its conserved closing phenylalanine or tryptophan, this is likely a read error. The DNA is omitted, as the CDR3 cannot be located on it reliably, and the CDR3 follows TCRdb's listing. The genes are TRBV4-2 and TRBJ1-1; the table calls TRBD1, which could not be checked here. From germline, CDR1 is LGHNA and CDR2 YNFKEQ. With termini counted, the CDR3 has 13 amino acids. The CDR3 protein is CASSAQTGTQTFI.

A note on this clonotype: In this CDR3 the conserved last residue, phenylalanine or tryptophan, is missing, so a read error is likely. The V gene is TRBV6-5, the J gene TRBJ2-1, with 10 bases matching TRBD2. The CDR3 totals 17 residues. Germline V gives CDR1 MNHEY, CDR2 SVGAGI. CDR3 nucleotides: TGCGCCAGTAGTTACTCGATCTGGGGACTAGCGTACAATGAGCAGTTCCTC. Translation gives CASSYSIWGLAYNEQFL.

Comment on this clonotype: One junction end disagrees with the germline gene, perhaps due to a read error. This chain joins TRBV11-1 and TRBJ2-1, with TRBD2 matching 9 bases. The CDR3 sequence is 14 residues long. Germline V gene lookup returns CDR1 SGHAT and CDR2 FQDESV (reference sequence). This chain's CDR3 is CAISLREGLNEQIF. CDR3 coding DNA: TGTGCCATCAGCTTGCGGGAGGGCCTCAATGAGCAGATCTTC.

This sequence joins TRBV4-1 and TRBJ2-7, with D possibly called TRBD1 or TRBD2 (6 bases each). From germline, CDR1 is MGHRA and CDR2 YSYEKL. CDR3 length equals 12 residues. V lost 10 bases to trimming and J lost 6 bases, with 16 bases between them. CDR3 sequence reads: CANSQGGGEQYV. CDR3 in DNA: TGCGCCAATAGCCAAGGAGGGGGCGAGCAGTACGTC.

Concerning this clonotype: A much larger clone sits a single nucleotide away, making a read error possible. The rearrangement joins TRBV6-4 to TRBJ2-5; D tentatively fits TRBD1 or TRBD2 (5 bases each). The CDR3 sequence is 13 residues long. Trimming shortened V by 7 bases and J by 5 bases, and 14 bases separated the two germline ends. From germline, CDR1 is MRHNA and CDR2 SNTAGT. The CDR3 sequence: CASKFGDDETQYF. The CDR3 DNA reads as TGTGCCAGCAAGTTCGGGGACGATGAGACCCAGTACTTC.

Notes on this clonotype: Mismatch with germline at one junction end may stem from a read error. V usage is TRBV11-2 and J usage is TRBJ1-1; D is uncertain. Germline V lookup: CDR1 SGHAT, CDR2 FQNNGV. The CDR3 runs to 13 residues. The CDR3 protein is CVSSLREVLESFF. DNA of the CDR3: TGTGTCAGCAGCTTAAGGGAGGTCCTGGAATCTTTCTTT.

As concerns this clonotype: One junction end disagrees with the germline gene, perhaps due to a read error. The CDR3 region is CARSLFTGTSDNEKLFF. CDR3 sequence (DNA): TGTGCCAGGAGCTTGTTCACCGGGACATCAGATAATGAAAAACTGTTTTTT. The chain recombines TRBV5-6 with TRBJ1-4; D might be TRBD1 (6 bases). CDR1 is SGHDT, CDR2 YYEEEE, per germline. The CDR3 has 17 residues.

About this clonotype itself: A junction end diverges from the germline sequence, so it may reflect a read error. The gene calls are TRBV11-3 and TRBJ2-2; 7 nucleotides agree with TRBD2. The CDR3 totals 16 residues. Germline-derived CDR1 and CDR2 are SGHNT and YENEEA. In DNA form, the CDR3 reads TGTGCCAGCAGCTTAACCGCGGGAGTGGTCACCGAGGGGCTGTCTTTT. Residues: CASSLTAGVVTEGLSF.